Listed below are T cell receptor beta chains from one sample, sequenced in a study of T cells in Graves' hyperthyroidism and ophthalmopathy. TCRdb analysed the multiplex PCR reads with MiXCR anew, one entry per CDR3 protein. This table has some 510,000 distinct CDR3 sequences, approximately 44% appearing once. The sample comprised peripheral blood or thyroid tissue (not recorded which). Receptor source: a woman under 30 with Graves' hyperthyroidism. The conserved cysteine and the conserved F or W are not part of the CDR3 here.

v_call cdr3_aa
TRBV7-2 ASSNPTSLGTQY
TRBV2 ASSYHTGQGNEKLF
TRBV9 ASSHRTDYGYT
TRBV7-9 ASSVGGVNTEAF
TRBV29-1 SVASGVAGELF
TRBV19 ASSIRQTEAF
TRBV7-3 ASSLNRGGTDTQY
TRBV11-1 ASSQTGPTSYEQY
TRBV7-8 ASRKTGGDNPPLH
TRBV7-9 AGSLGEKLF
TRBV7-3 ASSQDRRGSGGYT
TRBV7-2 ASSLYTGYQPQH
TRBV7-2 ASSTQTDSYEQY
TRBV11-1 ASSAGNEQY
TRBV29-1 SVGHGANVLT
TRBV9 ASSVDPVPDLSEAF
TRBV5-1 ASSFGQSETQY
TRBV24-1 ASALGGSEQY
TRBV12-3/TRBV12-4 ASSLIHNNEKLF
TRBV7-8 ASSRRVKGQGTEAF
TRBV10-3 ASSKDRTTNEKLF
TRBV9 ASSQGGSGGEETQY
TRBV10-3 AISGLGYT
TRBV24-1 ATREDRSTEAF
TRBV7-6 ASSLVWGEQF
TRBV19 ATTPEERHEKLF
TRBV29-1 SLGGFEKTQY
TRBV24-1 ASVEDRAGGGYT